Listed below are T cell receptor beta chains from one sample, sequenced in a study of response to subunit inactivated influenza vaccine. TCRdb re-called the RT-PCR reads through MiXCR, storing one row per CDR3 protein. Among approximately 530,000 distinct CDR3 sequences, 6% to 9% were seen once, and the ten largest hold under 15%. Source: PBMCs from blood, taken approximately 25 months after vaccination. The receptors were sampled from a man aged 50-75 years who received an inactivated influenza vaccine. The CDR3 runs from the conserved cysteine through the conserved F or W. A D gene is named only where the DNA matches it firmly. Rows give clone size only sometimes, using once, few, many, or a class for an expanded clone.

v_call	j_call	clone_size	d_call	cdr3_aa	cdr3_nt
TRBV20-1	TRBJ2-2	many	NA	CSAIGGPNTGELFF	TGCAGTGCTATTGGAGGTCCGAACACCGGGGAGCTGTTTTTT
TRBV24-1	TRBJ2-3	few	NA	CATSESAGPLTQYF	TGTGCCACCAGTGAATCGGCAGGGCCGTTGACGCAGTATTTT
TRBV7-9	TRBJ2-5	NA	NA	CASSSDLQETQYF	TGTGCCAGCAGCTCGGACCTCCAAGAGACCCAGTACTTC
TRBV15	TRBJ2-3	many	NA	CATSEGRAYTQYF	TGTGCCACCAGCGAGGGCAGGGCATATACGCAGTATTTT
TRBV19	TRBJ2-7	many	NA	CASSPSGPYEQYF	TGTGCCAGTAGTCCATCGGGACCCTACGAGCAGTACTTC
TRBV21-1	TRBJ1-2	NA	NA	CASSKARQGRNGYTF	TGTGCCAGCAGCAAAGCTCGGCAGGGGAGGAACGGCTACACCTTC
TRBV11-2	TRBJ2-7	NA	TRBD1	CASSLSLRQGGYEQYF	TGTGCCAGCAGCTTATCCCTAAGACAGGGCGGATACGAGCAGTACTTC
TRBV7-2	TRBJ2-1	few	NA	CASNYQSSYNEQFF	TGTGCCAGCAACTACCAAAGCTCCTACAATGAGCAGTTCTTC
TRBV5-4	TRBJ2-7	NA	TRBD2	CASSLVMGGNEQYF	TGTGCCAGCAGCTTGGTGATGGGAGGGAACGAGCAGTACTTC
TRBV10-3	TRBJ1-3	NA	TRBD1	CAISNPTGGGNTIYF	TGTGCCATCAGCAATCCCACAGGGGGCGGAAACACCATATATTTT
TRBV18	TRBJ2-7	few	NA	CASSPGAAASYEQYF	TGTGCCAGCTCCCCCGGGGCGGCAGCCTCCTACGAGCAGTACTTC
TRBV6-1	TRBJ1-1	few	NA	CASREGFNTEAFF	TGTGCCAGCAGGGAAGGGTTCAACACTGAAGCTTTCTTT
TRBV6-2/TRBV6-3	TRBJ1-2	few	TRBD1	CASSYSVRQGGGGYTF	TGTGCCAGCAGTTACTCCGTTCGACAGGGAGGAGGCGGCTACACCTTC
TRBV20-1	TRBJ2-7	NA	TRBD2	CSASPGLAGGEQYF	TGCAGTGCTTCCCCGGGACTAGCGGGGGGCGAGCAGTACTTC
TRBV16	TRBJ1-5	few	NA	CASSQLNNQPQHF	TGTGCCAGCAGCCAATTGAACAATCAGCCCCAGCATTTT
TRBV5-6	TRBJ2-5	few	NA	CASKPRGGWETQYF	TGTGCCAGCAAACCCAGGGGCGGATGGGAGACCCAGTACTTC
TRBV20-1	TRBJ2-7	many	NA	CSARDKEGPDFYEQYF	TGCAGTGCTAGAGATAAAGAGGGCCCCGACTTCTACGAGCAGTACTTC
TRBV4-2	TRBJ2-3	many	NA	CASSQTTDTQYF	TGTGCCAGCAGCCAAACCACAGATACGCAGTATTTT
TRBV15	TRBJ1-5	many	NA	CATSGLSKNQPQHF	TGTGCCACCAGCGGGTTGAGCAAAAATCAGCCCCAGCATTTT
TRBV6-5	TRBJ1-6	many	TRBD1	CASSSTGVNSPLHF	TGTGCCAGCAGTTCAACAGGGGTTAATTCACCCCTCCACTTT
TRBV6-2/TRBV6-3	TRBJ2-3	few	NA	CASSSHGTDTQYF	TGTGCCAGCAGTTCTCACGGCACAGATACGCAGTATTTT
TRBV24-1	TRBJ2-3	few	NA	CATSDPRKADTQYF	TGTGCCACCAGTGATCCCCGAAAGGCAGATACGCAGTATTTT
TRBV6-5	TRBJ2-3	NA	TRBD2	CASSSGLAGASTDTQYF	TGTGCCAGCAGTTCGGGACTAGCGGGAGCGAGCACAGATACGCAGTATTTT
TRBV5-6	TRBJ2-2	many	NA	CASSPFLGGTGELFF	TGTGCCAGCAGCCCATTTTTAGGGGGCACCGGGGAGCTGTTTTTT
TRBV15	TRBJ2-2	many	NA	CATSRDKGVNTGELFF	TGTGCCACCAGCAGAGATAAAGGAGTGAACACCGGGGAGCTGTTTTTT
TRBV30	TRBJ2-7	NA	TRBD2	CAWSGLAGYEQYF	TGTGCCTGGAGTGGACTAGCGGGATACGAGCAGTACTTC
TRBV25-1	TRBJ2-3	NA	TRBD1	CASSDLRTGATDTQYF	TGTGCCAGCAGTGATCTTAGGACAGGGGCGACAGATACGCAGTATTTT